The T cell receptor (beta chain) described here comes from a study of PD-1 blockade in classical Hodgkin lymphoma. Study findings and constraints: Baseline TCR diversity was reportedly lower in newly diagnosed patients than healthy donors.

As to this clone: The antigen is undetermined.

The repertoire was sequenced with immunoSEQ multiplex PCR; TCRdb's copy has only in-frame clones and lacks some. The data show tens of thousands of clones, with roughly nine tenths seen just once and more than 7.5% held by the top ten. V shed 1 base and J shed 5 bases, with 18 bases lying between them. The CDR3 length is 16 residues. The germline gives CDR1 SGHNT, CDR2 YYREEE (reference sequence). Stated time point: cycle 4 day 1 (C4D1), after five to seven weeks of nivolumab. Each and every patient relapsed after autologous stem cell transplantation, and patients got differing brentuximab vedotin exposure. Complete response, partial response or progressive disease constituted the best response categories observed.

This rearrangement joins TRBV5-4 to TRBJ2-5; tentatively, D is TRBD2 (6 bases). The TCR sequence derives from a human donor with classical Hodgkin lymphoma. The sequenced sample was peripheral blood mononuclear cells (PBMCs), obtained before the fourth cycle of nivolumab. CDR3 nucleotide sequence: TGTGCCAGCAGCTTGAGACTAGGACCCGTGTGGGAGACCCAGTACTTC. This codes for CASSLRLGPVWETQYF.